The following is a T cell receptor (beta chain) sequence with its context. This specimen belongs to a study of shared clonotypes between healthy human individuals. Study in general: Sampling drew on donors who were a couple of women and three men aged 18 to 49. CD4 naive and CD4 memory each took three plates per donor, while CD8 naive took two and CD8 memory one.

Every immunoSEQ plate was one replicate of a subset's evenly spread DNA. Produced via immunoSEQ multiplex PCR; TCRdb's table is partial and in-frame only. The data contain about 730,000 clones, 55% to 80% of them singletons. The V gene's germline CDR1 is SGHDN and CDR2 FVKESK. The CDR3 sequence is 15 residues long. The V and J ends lost 3 bases and 4 bases, in that order; junction bases with no gene match: 8. Material: memory CD4+ T cells sorted from blood. Sample subset: CD45RA-negative fraction. This chain connects TRBV14 to TRBJ2-5; 7 nucleotides match TRBD1. The sequence was obtained from a woman in her thirties in good health. The CDR3 loop is CASSHGTVLGETQYF. CDR3 DNA: TGTGCCAGCAGCCACGGGACAGTTCTGGGAGAGACCCAGTACTTC.